This TCR beta chain was documented in a study of T cell responses to AZD1222 COVID-19 vaccine. This clone was picked up a small number of times. Method: immunoSEQ multiplex PCR; TCRdb's copy keeps in-frame clones and lacks some. The data contain approximately 84,000 clones, 80% to 90% of them singletons. The receptor was isolated from an adult who received the AZD1222 COVID-19 vaccine. The input for sequencing was peripheral blood, taken 28 days after the second AZD1222 dose.

The CDR3 spells CASSSDAIPSYNEQFF. The DNA of the CDR3 is TGTGCCAGCAGCTCCGACGCGATTCCTTCCTACAATGAGCAGTTCTTC. V usage is TRBV7-3 and J usage is TRBJ2-1, with unresolved D. This CDR3 has 16 residues. CDR1 SGHTA and CDR2 FQGTGA come from the germline V gene. The germline V and J ends were trimmed by 4 bases and 1 base, with 14 bases remaining between them.